Following are 19 T cell receptor beta chains from one sample sequenced in a study of T cell repertoires in cytomegalovirus infection (dated by TCRdb to the late 2010s). Antigens for these TCRs are unknown. This sample was sequenced with an Illumina HiSeq 1500. Starting from the raw public reads, TCRdb applied fastp trimming at Q25, assembled clones with MiXCR and retained in-frame beta chains. Every CDR3 protein is listed once, alongside the most common genes and DNA of its rows. The sample table holds about 830,000 distinct CDR3 sequences, of which approximately 30% were seen once. The ten most abundant clones make up 12% of the sample. What the treatment or condition label conveys for this sample: in vitro stimulation with specific CMV peptide epitopes to enrich CMV-specific T cells. The source was cultured CD8+ T cells from PBMCs, collected from culture after CMV antigen stimulation. The receptors stem from a human donor in good health (CMV status not recorded). Some clones in this sample may be carry-over from other donors' samples.

The V and J genes are TRBV7-9 and TRBJ1-1; the D gene is possibly TRBD1 (5 bases). V was clipped by 0 bases and J by 6 bases, with 14 bases between them. Germline loops: CDR1 SEHNR, CDR2 FQNEAQ (reference sequence). The CDR3 has 15 residues. This CDR3 is CASSLAGTYGAEAFF. Here the CDR3 DNA reads TGTGCCAGCAGCTTAGCGGGGACCTATGGGGCTGAAGCTTTCTTT.

The J gene is TRBJ1-2, the V gene TRBV12-3 or TRBV12-4, with 10 bases identical to TRBD1. V was pared by 5 bases and J by 0 bases, with 6 bases of the junction left unmatched. The CDR3 has 16 residues. The CDR3 protein is CASSLPGTGANYGYTF. The CDR3 bases are TGTGCCAGCAGTCTCCCCGGGACAGGGGCTAACTATGGCTACACCTTC.

This clonotype has just a few counts. A read error may be the cause here, since a much bigger clone is one base away. The chain combines TRBV7-8 with TRBJ1-4; no definite D call. In germline, CDR1 is SGHVS, CDR2 FQNEAQ. The CDR3 has 15 residues. The DNA for the CDR3 is TGTGCCAGCAGCACAGCCCGGCGGACTAATGAAAATCTGTTTTTT. Encoded protein: CASSTARRTNENLFF.

There are a few counts of this clonotype. The rearrangement uses TRBV27 and TRBJ1-4, with 8 bases aligning to TRBD1. The V and J ends lost 2 bases and 8 bases, in that order; junction bases with no gene match: 10. Germline V gene lookup returns CDR1 MNHEY and CDR2 SMNVEV (reference sequence). The CDR3 length is 16 residues. CDR3 nucleotide sequence: TGTGCCAGCAGTTTAAGGGGCGACAGGGGTTGGGAAAAACTGTTTTTT. Amino acids: CASSLRGDRGWEKLFF.

V usage is TRBV29-1 and J usage is TRBJ2-4, with D possibly matching TRBD1 (6 bases). This CDR3 has 12 amino acids. The ends were cut back, 6 bases at V and 4 bases at J, with 10 bases in the middle. Germline V lookup: CDR1 SQVTM, CDR2 ANQGSEA. This CDR3 is CSVVGQKNIQYF. The CDR3, as DNA: TGCAGCGTGGTCGGACAGAAAAACATTCAGTACTTC.

The sample holds many counts of this clonotype. The chain combines TRBV28 with TRBJ2-4; TRBD2 matches at 8 bases. V gave up 7 bases and J gave up 4 bases; unmatched junction bases: 9. The CDR3 is made up of 15 amino acids. Germline values: CDR1 MDHEN, CDR2 SYDVKM. For the CDR3, the DNA is TGTGCCAGCAATTCGGGAGGGACACGAAAAAACATTCAGTACTTC. Translation gives CASNSGGTRKNIQYF.

Comments on this clonotype: This may be a read error, as it is one base from a much larger clone. The chain employs TRBV11-2 and TRBJ2-5; no clear D. Trimming cost V 1 base and J 1 base, with 16 bases left between them. CDR3 length equals 17 residues. Germline loops: CDR1 SGHAT, CDR2 FQNNGV. The CDR3 sequence: CASSLGLKGPPQETQYF. In DNA form, the CDR3 reads TGTGCCAGCAGCTTAGGGTTGAAAGGCCCCCCCCAAGAGACCCAGTACTTC.

In its sample, this clonotype was seen many times. The chain links TRBV7-6 to TRBJ1-4; D not certain. Deletions cut 0 bases from V and 8 bases from J, with 13 bases between. The CDR3 extends over 15 amino acids. The germline V gene encodes CDR1 SGHVS and CDR2 FNYEAQ. The CDR3 nucleotides read TGTGCCAGCAGCTTAGCGTACTCGGCTGGGGAAAAACTGTTTTTT. This sequence encodes CASSLAYSAGEKLFF.

This clonotype was seen a handful of times. This sequence joins TRBV20-1 and TRBJ2-7, with 7 bases that match TRBD1. The CDR3 is 17 residues long. CDR1 and CDR2 (germline): DFQATT, SNEGSKA (reference sequence). Trimming removed 5 bases from V and 4 bases from J; junction bases left unmatched: 20. The DNA of the CDR3 is TGCAGTGCTGTAGACGATAAAGGGGGCGGTTTTAAGTACGAGCAGTACGTC. Protein product: CSAVDDKGGGFKYEQYV.

A note on this clonotype: A much larger clone is a single base away; this may be a read error. The chain uses TRBV25-1 and TRBJ1-6, with 8 bases that match TRBD1. Germline V gives CDR1 MGHDK, CDR2 SYGVNS. With V trimmed by 10 bases and J by 6 bases, 8 bases remained unmatched. The CDR3 totals 14 residues. The CDR3 DNA reads as TGTGCCAACAAGGGACAGGAGTTTAATTCACCCCTCCACTTT. It yields the protein CANKGQEFNSPLHF.

The chain joins TRBV27 to TRBJ1-6; 9 nucleotides align to TRBD1. Losses at the gene ends were 0 bases for V and 8 bases for J; bases not matched to a gene: 8. The CDR3 spans 17 residues. Germline values: CDR1 MNHEY, CDR2 SMNVEV (reference sequence). CDR3 DNA: TGTGCCAGCAGTTTATCGGGGGGGGGACAGGGCTATTCACCCCTCCACTTT. Amino acid sequence: CASSLSGGGQGYSPLHF.

This clonotype was observed a handful of times. The V call is TRBV3-1, the J call TRBJ2-7, with D tentatively TRBD2 (5 bases). The CDR3 has 15 residues. With 1 base removed from V and 2 bases from J, the gap between germline ends came to 12 bases. Germline V gene data show CDR1 as LGHDT and CDR2 as YNNKEL (reference sequence). In DNA, the CDR3 is TGTGCCAGCAGCCAAGCAGGACGGGATCCCTACGAGCAGTACTTC. It translates to CASSQAGRDPYEQYF.

This clonotype was picked up one time. This chain uses TRBV10-3 with TRBJ1-2; D gene unclear. The CDR3 consists of 16 residues. Trimming left V 2 bases short and J 8 bases short, with 21 bases between. The germline gives CDR1 ENHRY, CDR2 SYGVKD. The CDR3 DNA reads as TGTGCCATCAGTGAGGAGGCGGTCCAAAACCTGTGGGGCTACACCTTC. Its translation: CAISEEAVQNLWGYTF.

This sequence joins TRBV4-2 and TRBJ2-1; 12 bases agree with TRBD2. Germline V lookup: CDR1 LGHNA, CDR2 YNFKEQ. This CDR3 is 18 amino acids long. Trimming at V came to 0 bases and at J to 6 bases, leaving 9 bases not matched to a gene. Here the CDR3 reads CASSQDQLAGGPLNEQFF. CDR3 sequence (DNA): TGTGCCAGCAGCCAAGATCAACTAGCGGGGGGCCCTCTCAATGAGCAGTTCTTC.

This clonotype has a count of ten or more. The V call is TRBV12-3 or TRBV12-4, the J call TRBJ1-1; possibly TRBD1 for D (5 bases). With 3 bases removed from V and 9 bases from J, the gap between germline ends came to 8 bases. CDR3 length: 11 residues. The CDR3 coding sequence is TGTGCCAGCAGTTTCGGACATAAAGCTTTCTTT. Encoded protein: CASSFGHKAFF.

This clonotype occurred a few times. The chain combines TRBV7-9 with TRBJ2-1; D gene uncertain. This CDR3 contains 14 residues. Looked up from germline, CDR1 is SEHNR and CDR2 is FQNEAQ (reference sequence). The V end lost 5 bases, the J end lost 5 bases, and 13 bases lay between the germline ends. CDR3 coding DNA: TGTGCCAGCAGCCTCCCCCCTGGGGACAATGAGCAGTTCTTC. Its protein product is CASSLPPGDNEQFF.

This clonotype has a count of ten or more. The rearrangement uses TRBV15 and TRBJ2-3, with 7 bases aligning to TRBD2. Losses at the gene ends were 8 bases for V and 0 bases for J; bases not matched to a gene: 5. Germline V gene lookup returns CDR1 LNHNV and CDR2 YYDKDF (reference sequence). CDR3 length: 14 residues. The DNA of the CDR3 is TGTGCCACCGAAAGTAGCGGGAGCACAGATACGCAGTATTTT. This gives the protein CATESSGSTDTQYF.

The J gene is TRBJ2-7, the V gene TRBV6-1, with no clear D. Germline CDR1 and CDR2: MNHNS and SASEGT. The CDR3 runs 11 residues. Trimming took 6 bases from V and 7 from J, leaving 10 bases between them. CDR3 sequence: CASSQTTEQYF. The CDR3 DNA is TGTGCCAGCAGCCAGACGACAGAGCAGTACTTC.

This chain uses TRBV27 with TRBJ2-3; 9 bases align to TRBD2. Germline V gene lookup returns CDR1 MNHEY and CDR2 SMNVEV (reference sequence). The length of the CDR3 is 16 residues. V trimming: 3 bases; J trimming: 3 bases; junction bases outside the gene matches: 7. The CDR3 spells CASSFLGGGETDTQYF. In DNA form, the CDR3 reads TGTGCCAGCAGTTTCCTCGGCGGGGGGGAGACAGATACGCAGTATTTT.